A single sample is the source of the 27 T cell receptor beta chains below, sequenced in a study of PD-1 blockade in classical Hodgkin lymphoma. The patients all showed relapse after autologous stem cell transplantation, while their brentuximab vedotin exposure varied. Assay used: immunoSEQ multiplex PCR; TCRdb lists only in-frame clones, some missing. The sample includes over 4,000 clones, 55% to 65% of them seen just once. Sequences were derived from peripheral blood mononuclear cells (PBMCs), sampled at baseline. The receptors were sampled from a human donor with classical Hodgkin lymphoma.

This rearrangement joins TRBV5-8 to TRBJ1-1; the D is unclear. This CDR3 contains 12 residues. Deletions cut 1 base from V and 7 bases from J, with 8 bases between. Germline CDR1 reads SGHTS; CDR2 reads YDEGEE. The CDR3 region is CASSLSRGEAFF. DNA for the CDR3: TGTGCCAGCAGCTTGTCTCGGGGTGAAGCTTTCTTT. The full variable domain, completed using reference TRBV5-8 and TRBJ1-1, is EAGVTQSPTHLIKTRGQQATLRCSPISGHTSVYWYQQALGLGLQFLLWYDEGEERNRGNFPPRFSGRQFPNYSSELNVNALELEDSALYLCASSLSRGEAFFGQGTRLTVV.

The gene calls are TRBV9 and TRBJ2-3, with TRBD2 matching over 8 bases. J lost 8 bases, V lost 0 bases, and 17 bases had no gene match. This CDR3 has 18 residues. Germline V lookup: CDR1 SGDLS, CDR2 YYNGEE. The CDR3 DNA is TGTGCCAGCAGCGTAGCGGGGACTGACGGGGGGGCCACAAGTACGCAGTATTTT. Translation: CASSVAGTDGGATSTQYF.

The CDR3 spells CASSTGGPEAFF. Written as DNA, the CDR3 is TGTGCCAGCAGTACGGGAGGACCTGAAGCTTTCTTT. V is TRBV28 and J is TRBJ1-1; D unresolved. The CDR3 extends over 12 amino acids. Germline lookup yields CDR1 MDHEN and CDR2 SYDVKM. V shed 5 bases and J shed 6 bases, with 10 bases lying between them.

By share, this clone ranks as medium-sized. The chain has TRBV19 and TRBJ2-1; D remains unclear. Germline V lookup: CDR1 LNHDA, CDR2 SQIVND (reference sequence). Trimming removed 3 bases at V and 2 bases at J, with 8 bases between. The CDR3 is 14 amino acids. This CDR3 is CASSMTPTYNEQFF. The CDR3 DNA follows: TGTGCCAGTAGTATGACTCCGACCTACAATGAGCAGTTCTTC. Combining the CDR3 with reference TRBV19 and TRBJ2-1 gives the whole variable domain DGGITQSPKYLFRKEGQNVTLSCEQNLNHDAMYWYRQDPGQGLRLIYYSQIVNDFQKGDIAEGYSVSREKKESFPLTVTSAQKNPTAFYLCASSMTPTYNEQFFGPGTRLTVL.

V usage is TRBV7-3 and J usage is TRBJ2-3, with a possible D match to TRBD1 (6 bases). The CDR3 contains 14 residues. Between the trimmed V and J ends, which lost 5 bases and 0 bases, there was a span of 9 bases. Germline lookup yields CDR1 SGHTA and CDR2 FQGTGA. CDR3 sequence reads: CASSLGHSTDTQYF. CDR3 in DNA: TGTGCCAGCAGCCTGGGACACAGCACAGATACGCAGTATTTT.

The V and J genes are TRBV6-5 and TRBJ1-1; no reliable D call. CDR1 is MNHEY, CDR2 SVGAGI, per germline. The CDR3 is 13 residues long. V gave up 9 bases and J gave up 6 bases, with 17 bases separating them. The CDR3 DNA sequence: TGTGCCAGTCGGCCGGGGTCGTTGGCTGAAGCTTTCTTT. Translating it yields CASRPGSLAEAFF.

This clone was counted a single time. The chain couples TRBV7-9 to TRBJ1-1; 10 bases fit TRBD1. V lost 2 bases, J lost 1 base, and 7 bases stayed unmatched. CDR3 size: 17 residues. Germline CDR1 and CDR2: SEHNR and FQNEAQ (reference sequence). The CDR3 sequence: CASSLLGTGDGNTEAFF. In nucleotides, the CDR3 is TGTGCCAGCAGCTTATTGGGGACAGGGGATGGGAACACTGAAGCTTTCTTT.

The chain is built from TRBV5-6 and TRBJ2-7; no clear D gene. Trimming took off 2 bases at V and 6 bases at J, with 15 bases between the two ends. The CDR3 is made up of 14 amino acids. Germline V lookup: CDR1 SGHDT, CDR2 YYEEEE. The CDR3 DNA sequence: TGTGCCAGCAGCTTACCGGACCTCTCGGGCGAGCAGTACTTC. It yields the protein CASSLPDLSGEQYF.

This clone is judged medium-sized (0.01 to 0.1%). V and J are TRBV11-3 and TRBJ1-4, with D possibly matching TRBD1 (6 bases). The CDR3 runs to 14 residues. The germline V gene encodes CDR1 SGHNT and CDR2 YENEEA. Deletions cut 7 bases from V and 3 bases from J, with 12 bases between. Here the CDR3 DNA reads TGTGCCAGCACTTGGGGGGCTGCTAATGAAAAACTGTTTTTT. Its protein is CASTWGAANEKLFF.

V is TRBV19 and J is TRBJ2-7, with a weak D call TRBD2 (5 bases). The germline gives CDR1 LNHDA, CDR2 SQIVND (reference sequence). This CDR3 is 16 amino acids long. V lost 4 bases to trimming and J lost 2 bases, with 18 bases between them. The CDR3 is CASSTLEGRNPYEQYF. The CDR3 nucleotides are TGTGCCAGTAGTACCCTAGAGGGCAGGAACCCCTACGAGCAGTACTTC.

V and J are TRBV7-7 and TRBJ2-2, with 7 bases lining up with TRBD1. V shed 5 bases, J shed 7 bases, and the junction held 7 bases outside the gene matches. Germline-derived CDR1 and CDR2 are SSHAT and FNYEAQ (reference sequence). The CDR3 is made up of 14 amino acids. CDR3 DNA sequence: TGTGCCAGCAGCCCGGACAGGAATAGCGGGGAGCTGTTTTTT. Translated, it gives CASSPDRNSGELFF.

The CDR3 spells CASRTDRQGSEQYF. The DNA for the CDR3 is TGTGCCAGCAGGACCGACAGGCAAGGGAGCGAGCAGTACTTC. This chain connects TRBV7-9 to TRBJ2-7, with TRBD1 as a possible D gene (6 bases). Germline V lookup: CDR1 SEHNR, CDR2 FQNEAQ (reference sequence). V lost 6 bases and J 6 bases, leaving 18 bases between the germline ends. CDR3 size: 14 residues.

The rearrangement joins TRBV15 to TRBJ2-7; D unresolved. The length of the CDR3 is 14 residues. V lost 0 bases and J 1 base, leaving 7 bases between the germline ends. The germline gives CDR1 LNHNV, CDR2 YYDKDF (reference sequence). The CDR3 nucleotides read TGTGCCACCAGCAGAGAGCACACTTCCTACGAGCAGTACTTC. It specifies CATSREHTSYEQYF.

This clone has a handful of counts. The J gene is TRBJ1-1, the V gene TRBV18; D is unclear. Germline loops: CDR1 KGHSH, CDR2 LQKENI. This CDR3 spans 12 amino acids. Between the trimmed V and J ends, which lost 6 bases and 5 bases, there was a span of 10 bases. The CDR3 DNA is TGTGCCAGCTCCCAAAGGGAGACTGAAGCTTTCTTT. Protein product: CASSQRETEAFF.

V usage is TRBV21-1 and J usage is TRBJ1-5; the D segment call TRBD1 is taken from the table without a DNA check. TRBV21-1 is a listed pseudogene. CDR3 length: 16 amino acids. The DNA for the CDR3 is TGTGCCAGCGGACCCAGGGGGAATTTGGGCAATCAGCCCCAGCATTTT. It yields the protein CASGPRGNLGNQPQHF.

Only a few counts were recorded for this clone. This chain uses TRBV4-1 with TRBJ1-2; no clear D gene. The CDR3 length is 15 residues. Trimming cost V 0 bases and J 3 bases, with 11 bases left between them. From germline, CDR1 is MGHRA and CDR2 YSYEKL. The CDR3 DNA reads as TGCGCCAGCAGCCAAGATCAAGGTTTGGACTATGGCTACACCTTC. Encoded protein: CASSQDQGLDYGYTF.

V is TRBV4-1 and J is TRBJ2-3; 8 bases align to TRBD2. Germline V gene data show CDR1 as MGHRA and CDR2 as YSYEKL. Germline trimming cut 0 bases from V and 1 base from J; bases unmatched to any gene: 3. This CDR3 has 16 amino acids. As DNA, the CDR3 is TGCGCCAGCAGCCAAGAGTCGCGGGGGGGCACAGATACGCAGTATTTT. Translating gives CASSQESRGGTDTQYF.

CDR3 region: CASSLGTGGSYEQYF. CDR3 bases: TGCGCCAGCAGCTTAGGGACGGGGGGCTCCTACGAGCAGTACTTC. V and J are TRBV5-1 and TRBJ2-7, with 7 bases fitting TRBD2. V lost 2 bases to trimming and J lost 0 bases; unmatched junction nucleotides: 5. The CDR3 runs to 15 residues. CDR1 and CDR2 (germline): SGHRS, YFSETQ.

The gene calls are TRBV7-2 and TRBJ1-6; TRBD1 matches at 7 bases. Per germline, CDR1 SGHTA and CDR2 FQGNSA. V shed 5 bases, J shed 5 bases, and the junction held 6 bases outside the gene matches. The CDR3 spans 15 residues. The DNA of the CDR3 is TGTGCCAGCAGCCTTAGACAGGGCGATAATTCACCCCTCCACTTT. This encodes CASSLRQGDNSPLHF.

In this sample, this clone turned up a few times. The CDR3 bases are TGTGCCTGGAGTTCGCCCATCACCGGACACCAAGAGACCCAGTACTTC. Encoded protein: CAWSSPITGHQETQYF. The chain couples TRBV30 to TRBJ2-5; no clear D. The CDR3 spans 16 residues. CDR1 is GTSNPN, CDR2 SVGIG, per germline (reference sequence). V was clipped by 2 bases and J by 0 bases, with 16 bases between them.

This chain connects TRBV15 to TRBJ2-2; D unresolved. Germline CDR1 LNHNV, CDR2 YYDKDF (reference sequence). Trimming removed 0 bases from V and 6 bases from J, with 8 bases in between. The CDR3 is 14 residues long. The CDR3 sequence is CATSRDRGPGELFF. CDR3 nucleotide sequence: TGTGCCACCAGCAGAGATCGTGGCCCCGGGGAGCTGTTTTTT.

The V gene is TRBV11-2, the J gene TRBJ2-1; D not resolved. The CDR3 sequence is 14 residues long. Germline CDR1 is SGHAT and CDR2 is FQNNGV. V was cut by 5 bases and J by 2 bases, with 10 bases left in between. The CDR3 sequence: CASSPFTAYNEQFF. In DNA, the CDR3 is TGTGCCAGCAGCCCTTTTACGGCCTACAATGAGCAGTTCTTC.

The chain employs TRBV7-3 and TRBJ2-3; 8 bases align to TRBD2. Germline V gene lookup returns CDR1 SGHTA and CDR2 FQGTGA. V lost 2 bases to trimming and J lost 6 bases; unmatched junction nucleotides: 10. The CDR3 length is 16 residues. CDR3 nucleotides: TGTGCCAGCAGCTTATCCCCTAGCGGGCCCGGCGATACGCAGTATTTT. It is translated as CASSLSPSGPGDTQYF.

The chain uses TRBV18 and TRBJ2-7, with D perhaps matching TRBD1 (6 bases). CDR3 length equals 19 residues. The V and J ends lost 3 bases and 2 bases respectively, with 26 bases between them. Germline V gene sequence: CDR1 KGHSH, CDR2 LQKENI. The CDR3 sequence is CASSPTTYSQGKIPYEQYF. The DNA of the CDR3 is TGTGCCAGCTCACCTACCACATACTCTCAGGGGAAAATCCCCTACGAGCAGTACTTC. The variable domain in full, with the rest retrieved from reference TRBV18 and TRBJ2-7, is NAGVMQNPRHLVRRRGQEARLRCSPMKGHSHVYWYRQLPEEGLKFMVYLQKENIIDESGMPKERFSAEFPKEGPSILRIQQVVRGDSAAYFCASSPTTYSQGKIPYEQYFGPGTRLTVT.

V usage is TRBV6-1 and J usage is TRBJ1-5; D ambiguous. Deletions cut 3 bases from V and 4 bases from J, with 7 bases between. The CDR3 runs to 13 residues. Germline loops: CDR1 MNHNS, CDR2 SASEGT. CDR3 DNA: TGTGCCAGCAGTGAGGCCAGTAATCAGCCCCAGCATTTT. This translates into CASSEASNQPQHF.

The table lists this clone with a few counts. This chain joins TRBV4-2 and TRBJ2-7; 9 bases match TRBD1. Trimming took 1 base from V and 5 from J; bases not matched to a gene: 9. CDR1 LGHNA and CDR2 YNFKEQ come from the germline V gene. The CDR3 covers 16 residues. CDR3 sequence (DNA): TGTGCCAGCAGCCAAGTTCCTGGGACAGGGCTCAACGAGCAGTACTTC. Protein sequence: CASSQVPGTGLNEQYF.

CDR3 in DNA: TGTGCCAGCAGCTTTACGACGAACACCGGGGAGCTGTTTTTT. Its translation: CASSFTTNTGELFF. The chain combines TRBV7-6 with TRBJ2-2; D is unresolved. Germline CDR1 SGHVS, CDR2 FNYEAQ. This CDR3 region has 14 residues. Trimming removed 3 bases from V and 0 bases from J, with 5 bases in between.